Listed below are T cell receptor beta chains from one sample, sequenced in a study of T cells in Graves' hyperthyroidism and ophthalmopathy. Each CDR3 protein gets one entry after TCRdb re-called the multiplex PCR reads with MiXCR. This sample has about 210,000 distinct CDR3 sequences, with 15% to 20% found just once. Sequencing was carried out using blood. The receptors come from a man aged 50-59 years with Graves' hyperthyroidism. Both conserved end residues are part of each CDR3. A D gene is named only where the DNA matches it firmly. Size is stated for part of the rows, as once, few or many counts, or as a class when the clone is expanded.

TRBV3-1	many	-	TRBJ2-7	CASSQGHTPYEQYF	TGTGCCAGCAGCCAAGGACACACCCCCTACGAGCAGTACTTC
TRBV19	-	-	TRBJ2-5	CASSMGWEETQYF	TGTGCCAGTAGTATGGGTTGGGAAGAGACCCAGTACTTC
TRBV15	few	-	TRBJ2-3	CATTYGASDTQYF	TGTGCCACCACCTACGGGGCGTCCGATACGCAGTATTTT
TRBV30	many	-	TRBJ1-6	CAVADVGRTSPLHF	TGTGCCGTCGCAGACGTAGGCCGGACGTCACCCCTCCACTTT
TRBV11-3	many	-	TRBJ2-3	CASTLRGGADTQYF	TGTGCCAGCACCCTTAGAGGAGGAGCGGATACGCAGTATTTT
TRBV5-1	many	-	TRBJ1-1	CASSPGHPSTEAFF	TGCGCCAGCAGCCCGGGACACCCTTCAACTGAAGCTTTCTTT
TRBV4-1	-	-	TRBJ2-7	CASSQTGLSYEQYF	TGCGCCAGCAGCCAGACAGGCCTCTCCTACGAGCAGTACTTC
TRBV28	few	TRBD2	TRBJ2-1	CASRRGVAGDYEQFF	TGTGCCAGCAGGAGGGGCGTAGCGGGAGATTATGAGCAGTTCTTC
TRBV12-3/TRBV12-4	few	-	TRBJ2-6	CASTLSVTGANVLTF	TGTGCCAGCACCCTGTCGGTTACTGGGGCCAACGTCCTGACTTTC
TRBV28	-	-	TRBJ1-4	CASSSPLNATNEKLFF	TGTGCCAGCAGCTCCCCCCTAAATGCAACTAATGAAAAACTGTTTTTT
TRBV27	many	-	TRBJ2-7	CASSFLDRPYEQYF	TGTGCCAGCAGTTTCCTCGACAGGCCCTACGAGCAGTACTTC
TRBV5-1	many	TRBD2	TRBJ2-3	CASSLAGTSGTDTQYF	TGCGCCAGCAGCTTGGCCGGGACTAGCGGCACAGATACGCAGTATTTT
TRBV12-5	-	TRBD2	TRBJ2-5	CASGTSLAGGLETQYF	TGTGCTAGTGGTACTAGTCTAGCGGGTGGCTTGGAGACCCAGTACTTC
TRBV11-2	-	TRBD2	TRBJ2-7	CASSWTSGNLNEQYF	TGTGCCAGCAGCTGGACTAGCGGAAATTTAAACGAGCAGTACTTC
TRBV19	few	TRBD2	TRBJ2-3	CASSIRGLAGTDTQYF	TGTGCCAGTAGTATAAGGGGACTAGCGGGCACAGATACGCAGTATTTT
TRBV5-6	-	TRBD2	TRBJ2-1	CASSSPLGLAGPYNEQFF	TGTGCCAGCAGCTCACCTCTGGGACTAGCGGGACCTTACAATGAGCAGTTCTTC
TRBV10-3	-	-	TRBJ2-7	CAISAQGYEQYF	TGTGCCATCAGTGCTCAGGGTTACGAGCAGTACTTC
TRBV6-5	-	-	TRBJ1-5	CASSYFQVSNQPQHF	TGTGCCAGCAGTTACTTTCAGGTTAGCAATCAGCCCCAGCATTTT
TRBV7-3	few	-	TRBJ2-3	CASSPGVGASRDTQYF	TGTGCCAGCAGTCCGGGGGTCGGCGCTAGCAGAGATACGCAGTATTTT
TRBV7-6	many	-	TRBJ2-1	CASSAAGTGAGDEQFF	TGTGCCAGCAGCGCCGCAGGGACAGGAGCGGGAGATGAGCAGTTCTTC
TRBV20-1	few	TRBD2	TRBJ2-3	CSAREASGRTRVPDTQYF	TGCAGTGCTAGAGAGGCCAGCGGGAGGACCAGGGTCCCAGATACGCAGTATTTT
TRBV24-1	few	TRBD2	TRBJ2-1	CATSEWTSGRNEQFF	TGTGCCACCAGTGAATGGACTAGCGGGAGGAATGAGCAGTTCTTC
TRBV7-3	few	TRBD2	TRBJ2-2	CASSLKREAGELFF	TGTGCCAGCAGCTTAAAGCGGGAGGCCGGGGAGCTGTTTTTT
TRBV5-1	few	-	TRBJ1-6	CASGPGGQPPLHF	TGCGCCAGCGGCCCGGGGGGCCAGCCACCCCTCCACTTT
TRBV12-3/TRBV12-4	many	-	TRBJ1-2	CASSLMESGYTF	TGTGCCAGCAGTTTAATGGAAAGCGGCTACACCTTC
TRBV20-1	many	-	TRBJ2-1	CSARDPSGLRSYNEQFF	TGCAGTGCTAGAGATCCCTCGGGACTCCGCTCCTACAATGAGCAGTTCTTC
TRBV20-1	many	-	TRBJ1-2	CSAGTLLGYGYTF	TGCAGCGCCGGGACTCTGCTGGGCTATGGCTACACCTTC
TRBV5-1	many	TRBD2	TRBJ2-3	CASSLGRLAGDPDTQYF	TGCGCCAGCAGCTTGGGCCGTCTAGCGGGAGACCCAGATACGCAGTATTTT
TRBV20-1	few	-	TRBJ1-4	CSAKGATNEKLFF	TGCAGTGCTAAGGGCGCAACTAATGAAAAACTGTTTTTT
TRBV24-1	few	TRBD2	TRBJ2-3	CATRLAGTDTQYF	TGTGCCACCAGGCTAGCGGGAACAGATACGCAGTATTTT
TRBV7-2	many	-	TRBJ2-7	CATGQPSHEQYF	TGTGCCACCGGACAGCCTTCCCACGAGCAGTACTTC
TRBV3-1	many	-	TRBJ2-7	CASSLGPSHYEQYF	TGTGCCAGCAGCCTAGGGCCTAGTCACTACGAGCAGTACTTC
TRBV4-1	-	-	TRBJ1-5	CASSQAPGMGNQPQHF	TGCGCCAGCAGCCAAGCTCCGGGGATGGGGAATCAGCCCCAGCATTTT
TRBV20-1	many	TRBD2	TRBJ2-3	CSATEGRGGVDTQYF	TGCAGTGCGACTGAAGGGCGGGGGGGCGTAGATACGCAGTATTTT
TRBV28	many	TRBD2	TRBJ2-1	CASTTGGGSSYNEQFF	TGTGCCAGCACCACGGGGGGGGGGTCCTCCTACAATGAGCAGTTCTTC
TRBV7-2	-	-	TRBJ1-2	CASSPGQISYGYTF	TGTGCCAGCAGTCCCGGACAGATCAGCTATGGCTACACCTTC
TRBV20-1	many	TRBD2	TRBJ2-5	CSARTPGTSIETQYF	TGCAGTGCTAGGACTCCCGGGACTAGCATCGAGACCCAGTACTTC
TRBV7-9	many	TRBD2	TRBJ2-7	CASSSRTSVTYEQYF	TGTGCCAGCAGCTCCCGGACTAGCGTCACCTACGAGCAGTACTTC
TRBV7-3	few	-	TRBJ1-6	CASSIGPGQLNSPLHF	TGTGCCAGCAGCATAGGACCGGGACAACTTAATTCACCCCTCCACTTT
TRBV20-1	many	-	TRBJ2-3	CSARGQGPSTDTQYF	TGCAGTGCTAGAGGGCAGGGGCCAAGCACAGATACGCAGTATTTT
TRBV28	many	-	TRBJ2-5	CASSLDPLANQETQYF	TGTGCCAGCAGTTTGGACCCCTTGGCAAACCAAGAGACCCAGTACTTC
TRBV7-2	many	-	TRBJ1-2	CASSSYQGPNYGYTF	TGTGCCAGCAGCTCGTATCAGGGCCCTAACTATGGCTACACCTTC
TRBV2	-	-	TRBJ2-5	CASSVPETQYF	TGTGCCAGCAGTGTCCCCGAGACCCAGTACTTC
TRBV7-8	many	-	TRBJ2-1	CASSSGTTGGEQFF	TGTGCCAGCAGCTCCGGGACCACCGGGGGAGAGCAGTTCTTC
TRBV5-1	-	-	TRBJ1-6	CASSSGQQSPLHF	TGCGCCAGCAGCTCGGGACAACAGTCACCCCTCCACTTT
TRBV6-2/TRBV6-3	-	TRBD1	TRBJ2-7	CASRRAGTGDREQYF	TGTGCCAGCAGAAGAGCCGGGACAGGCGATCGCGAGCAGTACTTC
TRBV10-3	-	TRBD2	TRBJ2-3	CAIRGSTSGASTDTQYF	TGTGCCATCAGGGGTTCGACTAGCGGGGCTAGCACAGATACGCAGTATTTT
TRBV7-3	many	-	TRBJ2-3	CASSPSSDDTQYF	TGTGCCAGCAGCCCTTCTAGCGATGATACGCAGTATTTT
TRBV6-1	many	TRBD2	TRBJ2-3	CASSDLSAGTTQYF	TGTGCCAGCAGCGATCTTTCAGCGGGAACTACGCAGTATTTT
TRBV13	many	-	TRBJ2-2	CASSLGQTTGELFF	TGTGCCAGCAGCTTAGGCCAGACCACCGGGGAGCTGTTTTTT
TRBV20-1	-	-	TRBJ1-4	CSATGQENEKLFF	TGCAGTGCTACGGGACAAGAAAATGAAAAACTGTTTTTT
TRBV19	few	TRBD2	TRBJ2-3	CASRRTSGSGGADTQYF	TGTGCCAGTAGGCGGACTAGCGGGAGTGGAGGCGCAGATACGCAGTATTTT
TRBV29-1	-	-	TRBJ2-5	CSVVRPGVETQYF	TGCAGCGTTGTGCGCCCCGGGGTAGAGACCCAGTACTTC